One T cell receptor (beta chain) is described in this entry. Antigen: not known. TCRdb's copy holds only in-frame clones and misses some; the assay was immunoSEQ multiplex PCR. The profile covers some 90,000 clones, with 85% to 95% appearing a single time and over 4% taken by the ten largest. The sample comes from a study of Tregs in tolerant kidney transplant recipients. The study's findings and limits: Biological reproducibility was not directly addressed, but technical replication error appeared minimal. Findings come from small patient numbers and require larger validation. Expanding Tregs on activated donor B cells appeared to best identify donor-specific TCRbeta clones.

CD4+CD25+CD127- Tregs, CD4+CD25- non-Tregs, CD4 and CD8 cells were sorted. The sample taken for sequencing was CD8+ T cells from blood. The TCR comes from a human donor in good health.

The CDR3: CASSLSLGDSTYEQYF. As DNA, the CDR3 is TGTGCCAGCAGTTTATCCCTCGGGGACAGCACCTACGAGCAGTACTTC. The chain couples TRBV27 to TRBJ2-7, with 7 bases identical to TRBD1. From germline, CDR1 is MNHEY and CDR2 SMNVEV (reference sequence). The ends lost 0 bases at V and 2 bases at J; junction bases unmatched: 7. The CDR3 has 16 residues.